This TCR beta chain was documented in a study of blood T cell repertoires in COVID-19. Study background: From the United States, Italy and Spain came samples of acute and convalescent COVID-19. PBMCs, B-cell-depleted T cells, or T cells provided the cDNA or gDNA that made up the material.

In the study's own analysis: How many nucleated cells were present was estimated from reference gene primer amplification. Some clones are missing from TCRdb's copy, which holds only in-frame ones; the method was immunoSEQ multiplex PCR. V, J and clone size reflect that table, while D and trimming were determined from the DNA. The sample yields over 150,000 clones, 70% to 90% seen once. V lost 2 bases and J 2 bases, leaving 17 bases between the germline ends. The CDR3 covers 16 residues. Germline V gene data show CDR1 as SGHKS and CDR2 as YYEKEE (reference sequence). This clone was observed once. Patients in Seattle were enrolled during active infection, then followed longitudinally.

Sequenced sample: peripheral blood. The chain carries TRBV5-5 and TRBJ2-7; maybe TRBD2 (5 bases). The sequence was collected from a man aged 50 or older with COVID-19, enrolled during active disease. CDR3 region: CASSFSGNLLAYEQYF. DNA of the CDR3: TGTGCCAGCAGCTTCAGCGGTAACCTCCTTGCCTACGAGCAGTACTTC.